The entry that follows covers one T cell receptor beta chain sequence. Its antigen is unknown. With V trimmed by 1 base and J by 6 bases, 3 bases remained unmatched. There are 15 residues in the CDR3. CDR1 is SGHAT and CDR2 is FQNNGV in the germline V gene. The entry originates in a study of glioma-infiltrating T cells after dendritic cell vaccination. Study-wide context: Treatment, given 2003 to 2012, was autologous tumor lysate-pulsed dendritic cell vaccination.

TCRdb keeps only in-frame clones here, not all; method: immunoSEQ multiplex PCR. The data contain approximately 82,000 clones, roughly 90% of them singletons. Study-level points and caveats: Only a small number of patients had complete blood and tumor samples.

This clonotype was obtained from a human donor with glioblastoma. The V and J genes are TRBV11-2 and TRBJ2-1, with 10 bases aligning to TRBD1. Here the sequenced sample was blood, taken before dendritic cell vaccination. CDR3 sequence (DNA): TGTGCCAGCAGCTTAGGGACAGGGGGTATCAATGAGCAGTTCTTC. Translation gives CASSLGTGGINEQFF.